A selection of T cell receptor beta chains follows, all from one sample in a study of Ad26.COV2.S vaccination and SARS-CoV-2 variants. Sequenced by immunoSEQ multiplex PCR; TCRdb stores in-frame clones only, minus some. This sample yields approximately 410,000 clones, of which about 92% are seen a single time; under 2% belongs to the top ten. This material consisted of peripheral blood, taken in a trial of Ad26.COV2.S vaccine versus placebo. The receptors here all came from a person aged 18-60 years who received the Ad26.COV2.S COVID-19 vaccine or a placebo. Both conserved end residues are part of each CDR3. The order of the fields is CDR3 length, D gene, V gene, J gene, CDR3 DNA, CDR3 protein. D genes are given only for firm matches.

14,.,TRBV6-5,TRBJ2-1,TGTGCCAGCAGTTACTTCAGGGACTACAATGAGCAGTTCTTC,CASSYFRDYNEQFF
14,.,TRBV2,TRBJ2-6,TGTGCCAGCAGCTGGGATTCCGGGGCCAACGTCCTGACTTTC,CASSWDSGANVLTF
15,TRBD1,TRBV11-2,TRBJ1-5,TGTGCCAGCAGCCCTGGGACAGGGCCCCACCAGCCCCAGCATTTT,CASSPGTGPHQPQHF
14,.,TRBV4-1,TRBJ2-1,TGCGCCAGCAGGGAGAGGGGTATTGGGGATGAGCAGTTCTTC,CASRERGIGDEQFF
14,.,TRBV27,TRBJ2-2,TGTGCCAGCAGCTTAGGATACTCCCCCGGGGAGCTGTTTTTT,CASSLGYSPGELFF
16,.,TRBV5-4,TRBJ1-2,TGTGCCAGCAGCCTGGGCTGGGGGGGAGCTAACTATGGCTACACCTTC,CASSLGWGGANYGYTF
15,TRBD1,TRBV11-2,TRBJ2-1,TGTGCCAGCAGCTTAGATCTGGGACAGAACAATGAGCAGTTCTTC,CASSLDLGQNNEQFF
17,.,TRBV3-1/TRBV3-2,TRBJ2-5,TGTGCCAGCAGCCAAGATGGATATGGGGTACGGAAAGAGACCCAGTACTTC,CASSQDGYGVRKETQYF
13,.,TRBV6-5,TRBJ1-4,TGTGCCAGCAGGAGAGACGCAGCCGACAAACTGTTTTTT,CASRRDAADKLFF
13,.,TRBV6-4,TRBJ1-1,TGTGCCAGCAGCTCCGGGCCACTGGGCGAAGCTTTCTTT,CASSSGPLGEAFF